The 2 T cell receptor beta chains below were found in one sample sequenced in a study of neurological immune-mediated disorders. TCRdb itself ran the 5' RACE reads through MiXCR, one entry per CDR3 protein. The repertoire consists of tens of thousands of distinct CDR3 sequences, with 4.5% occurring once and the leading ten covering 6.9%. The sample comprised PBMCs. These receptors came from a man in his thirties or forties with multiple sclerosis.

This clonotype is classed as medium-sized. The chain employs TRBV3-1 and TRBJ2-1; D is unresolved. Trimming took 0 bases from V and 9 from J, leaving 15 bases between them. The germline gives CDR1 LGHDT, CDR2 YNNKEL (reference sequence). CDR3 length: 15 amino acids. Written as DNA, the CDR3 is TGTGCCAGCAGCCAAGACCCGTCCACAGCCGGTGAGCAGTTCTTC. As protein: CASSQDPSTAGEQFF.

This clonotype was seen many times. The chain recombines TRBV4-1 with TRBJ2-1; D call uncertain. CDR3 length equals 16 residues. CDR1 is MGHRA, CDR2 YSYEKL, per germline. V was pared by 0 bases and J by 9 bases, with 18 bases between. In nucleotides, the CDR3 is TGCGCCAGCAGCCAAGAAATTTCCCTTTTGTACCCTGAGCAGTTCTTC. Its translation: CASSQEISLLYPEQFF.